These 17 T cell receptor beta chains were all obtained from the same sample, sequenced in a study of molecular identifiers for immune sequencing clone quantification. TCRdb re-called the PCR reads through MiXCR, storing one row per CDR3 protein. The sample comprises 460,000 or so distinct CDR3 sequences, about 25% of which are singletons, and about 0.75% rests with the top ten. The sequenced sample was naive CD8+ T cells from blood, with Jurkat cell RNA spiked in. Stated subset: FACS-sorted CD8+CD4-CCR7+CD45RA+ naive T cells. These receptors were taken from a human donor in good health. Some libraries in this study had Jurkat cell RNA spiked in.

This clonotype was counted ten times or more. The V and J genes are TRBV7-9 and TRBJ2-7; D is tentatively TRBD1 or TRBD2 (5 bases each). The CDR3 contains 14 residues. The germline V gene encodes CDR1 SEHNR and CDR2 FQNEAQ (reference sequence). V lost 1 base and J lost 6, with 13 bases in between. DNA of the CDR3: TGTGCCAGCAGCTTAGTAGGGACCTTCGGCGAGCAGTACTTC. This translates into CASSLVGTFGEQYF. Looking up the rest from reference TRBV7-9 and TRBJ2-7 gives the full variable domain: DTGVSQNPRHKITKRGQNVTFRCDPISEHNRLYWYRQTLGQGPEFLTYFQNEAQLEKSRLLSDRFSAERPKGSFSTLEIQRTEQGDSAMYLCASSLVGTFGEQYFGPGTRLTVT.

Details on this clonotype: Possible read error: a much larger clone is one base away. This sequence joins TRBV13 and TRBJ2-6; possibly TRBD1 for D (6 bases). Germline CDR1 PRHDT, CDR2 FYEKMQ (reference sequence). The length of the CDR3 is 16 residues. The CDR3 bases are TGTGCCAGCAGCACCCGACAGGTCTCTGGGGCCAACATCCTGACTTTC. Protein sequence: CASSTRQVSGANILTF.

V is TRBV4-2 and J is TRBJ2-3, with D hard to call. The CDR3 runs to 16 residues. The V gene's germline CDR1 is LGHNA and CDR2 YNFKEQ. Deletions cut 0 bases from V and 6 bases from J, with 16 bases between. The CDR3 DNA reads TGTGCCAGCAGCCAAGATCAATCTGACAACGGCGATACGCAGTATTTT. This codes for CASSQDQSDNGDTQYF.

This clonotype was seen a handful of times. The chain couples TRBV5-6 to TRBJ2-5, with 9 bases that match TRBD2. V was clipped by 3 bases and J by 1 base; unmatched bases: 4. There are 15 residues in the CDR3. Germline V gene lookup returns CDR1 SGHDT and CDR2 YYEEEE. The CDR3 protein is CASSSLAGIQETQYF. DNA for the CDR3: TGTGCCAGCAGCTCCCTAGCGGGGATCCAAGAGACCCAGTACTTC.

This clonotype appeared a few times. As DNA, the CDR3 is TGTGCCAGCAGCTTAGTAGGGCACACAGATACGCAGTATTTT. Protein: CASSLVGHTDTQYF. This chain links TRBV7-3 with TRBJ2-3; no firm D call. V lost 2 bases, J lost 2 bases, and 8 bases lay in between. Germline V CDR1 and CDR2: SGHTA, FQGTGA. This CDR3 has 14 residues.

The chain uses TRBV20-1 and TRBJ1-5, with D uncertain. This CDR3 is 13 amino acids long. The V end was cut by 3 bases, the J end by 11 bases, with 17 bases between. Per the germline V gene, CDR1 is DFQATT and CDR2 is SNEGSKA (reference sequence). CDR3 region: CSARSLYQSAQHF. DNA of the CDR3: TGCAGTGCTAGGAGCCTCTACCAGTCAGCCCAGCATTTT.

This clonotype has just a few counts. This chain links TRBV20-1 with TRBJ2-2; 8 bases are a match to TRBD1. The germline V gene encodes CDR1 DFQATT and CDR2 SNEGSKA (reference sequence). There are 13 residues in the CDR3. CDR3 nucleotides: TGCAACGCTTACAGGGGGTTGACCGGGGAGCTGTTTTTT. This codes for CNAYRGLTGELFF.

This sequence joins TRBV6-5 and TRBJ2-1, with 8 positions matching TRBD2. V lost 4 bases and J lost 10; bases outside the gene matches: 9. The CDR3 spans 14 residues. Looked up from germline, CDR1 is MNHEY and CDR2 is SVGAGI. The CDR3 region has the DNA TGTGCCAGCAGTTCCGGACTAGCAGCTCGGGAGCAGTTCTTC. Protein sequence: CASSSGLAAREQFF.

This clonotype was observed a handful of times. The chain is built from TRBV27 and TRBJ1-6, with 7 bases identical to TRBD1. This CDR3 has 13 amino acids. CDR1 is MNHEY and CDR2 is SMNVEV in the germline V gene (reference sequence). J lost 9 bases, V lost 6 bases, and 5 bases had no gene match. Written as DNA, the CDR3 is TGTGCCAGCAGCCGACAGGGAATTTCACCCCTCCACTTT. This translates into CASSRQGISPLHF.

This clonotype was seen a few times. The chain combines TRBV5-3 with TRBJ2-3, with a tentative D call TRBD2 (7 bases). Being an ORF, TRBV5-3 has a function that is uncertain. Trimming cost V 8 bases and J 2 bases, with 18 bases left between them. This CDR3 is 15 amino acids long. This chain's CDR3 is CASSPMGGATDTQYF. The CDR3 DNA sequence: TGTGCCAGCAGCCCGATGGGGGGGGCCACAGATACGCAGTATTTT.

This clonotype was observed many times. The chain joins TRBV11-2 to TRBJ2-1; 8 bases are a match to TRBD1. Germline V gene sequence: CDR1 SGHAT, CDR2 FQNNGV. The CDR3 spans 16 residues. After removal of 4 bases from V and 4 bases from J, the junction contained 9 bases not matched to a gene. Written as DNA, the CDR3 is TGTGCCAGCAGCTCACTCCAGGGGGCTGCTTACAATGAGCAGTTCTTC. It yields the protein CASSSLQGAAYNEQFF.

The V call is TRBV2, the J call TRBJ1-2; no clear D gene. CDR1 SNHLY and CDR2 FYNNEI come from the germline V gene. The CDR3 loop spans 15 amino acids. Trimming left V 1 base short and J 6 bases short, with 15 bases between. CDR3 residues: CASSEGAPFSNGYTF. Written as DNA, the CDR3 is TGTGCCAGCAGTGAAGGGGCCCCCTTCTCCAATGGCTACACCTTC.

To note about this clonotype: This sequence may be a read error, since a much larger clone differs from it by one base. The genes are TRBV5-1 and TRBJ2-4; 10 nucleotides match TRBD2. The J segment lost 2 bases and the V segment lost 0 bases, leaving 8 bases of the junction unmatched. This CDR3 is 18 amino acids long. The germline gives CDR1 SGHRS, CDR2 YFSETQ. In DNA, the CDR3 is TGCGCCAGCAGCTTGGCCGCAAGCGGGAGGGCCTCCAAAAACATTCAGTACTTC. Its protein is CASSLAASGRASKNIQYF.

About this clonotype itself: Possible read error: a much larger clone is one base away. The chain is built from TRBV2 and TRBJ1-1; 10 positions match TRBD1. Trimming took 7 bases from V and 4 from J; bases not matched to a gene: 6. Germline values: CDR1 SNHLY, CDR2 FYNNEI. The CDR3 extends over 14 amino acids. The CDR3, as DNA: TGTGCCAGCAATGACAGGGGGCTGATCACTGAAGCTTTCTTT. The encoded protein is CASNDRGLITEAFF.

The chain couples TRBV10-3 to TRBJ1-1, with D hard to call. The V and J ends lost 3 bases and 6 bases respectively, with 11 bases between them. The CDR3 has 13 residues. Per germline, CDR1 ENHRY and CDR2 SYGVKD. Here the CDR3 DNA reads TGTGCCATCAGTGAACTCGCTACCCCTGAAGCTTTCTTT. Residues: CAISELATPEAFF.

This chain uses TRBV12-3 or TRBV12-4 with TRBJ2-7, with 7 bases fitting TRBD1. V dropped 6 bases and J dropped 0; count of bases not matched to a gene: 5. The CDR3 has 14 amino acids. In DNA form, the CDR3 reads TGTGCCAGCAGCGGACAGGACTCCTCCTACGAGCAGTACTTC. Its protein product is CASSGQDSSYEQYF.

The rearrangement uses TRBV4-1 and TRBJ2-1; 8 bases line up with TRBD2. The CDR3 consists of 17 residues. With 2 bases clipped from V and 7 bases from J, the junction kept 13 bases outside the gene matches. The germline gives CDR1 MGHRA, CDR2 YSYEKL. In DNA, the CDR3 is TGCGCCAGCAGCCAAACCCCCGGCGGACTAGCTCGGAATGAGCAGTTCTTC. This codes for CASSQTPGGLARNEQFF.